Sequencing of this T cell receptor beta chain was carried out in a study of response to subunit inactivated influenza vaccine. TCRdb re-called the RT-PCR reads with MiXCR, one entry per CDR3 protein. In the table there are 550,000 to 650,000 distinct CDR3 sequences, approximately 10% of which are singletons. This TCR was sampled from a man in his forties or fifties who received an inactivated influenza vaccine. Sequencing was performed on PBMCs from blood, taken on the day of vaccination.

In DNA form, the CDR3 reads TGTGCCAGCAGCCAAGGGACGAGCGGGGGGCCCCAAGAGACCCAGTACTTC. It yields the protein CASSQGTSGGPQETQYF. V is TRBV4-2 and J is TRBJ2-5; 9 positions match TRBD2. Germline CDR1 LGHNA, CDR2 YNFKEQ. This CDR3 spans 17 amino acids. V shed 1 base, J shed 1 base, and the junction held 7 bases outside the gene matches.